The clone carrying this T cell receptor (beta chain) came up a few times. Its target is unknown. The record originates from a study of CD8 T cells in ankylosing spondylitis. Study-wide findings and caveats: There was a TCR beta motif, made of several highly homologous variants, that appeared characteristic of ankylosing spondylitis blood. Existing reports had already noted some motif variants in reactive arthritis synovial fluid and blood.

TCRdb processed the 5' RACE reads anew with MiXCR; each CDR3 protein has one entry. The data contain around 480,000 distinct CDR3 sequences, 17% of them singletons. Germline V gene data show CDR1 as SGHAT and CDR2 as FQNNGV. The CDR3 spans 15 residues. V was pared by 2 bases and J by 7 bases, with 12 bases between. The sequence was collected from a male donor with ankylosing spondylitis. V is TRBV11-2 and J is TRBJ1-6, with D perhaps TRBD1 (6 bases). Sequencing was performed on blood, either unsorted or a sorted T cell fraction (not recorded which). The CDR3 DNA reads TGTGCCAGCAGCTTATCGAACAGGGAAAATTCACCCCTCCACTTT. This encodes CASSLSNRENSPLHF.